One sample yielded the 25 T cell receptor beta chains listed below, sequenced in a study of T cell changes during pregnancy in multiple sclerosis. Sequenced by immunoSEQ multiplex PCR; TCRdb stores in-frame clones only, minus some. This sample has over 35,000 clones, with over 85% found just once. The sample in question was peripheral blood, obtained before pregnancy. These receptors were obtained from a female donor with multiple sclerosis, enrolled in a pregnancy study.

V is TRBV7-3 and J is TRBJ2-7; TRBD2 agrees at 14 bases. Germline assignment: CDR1 SGHTA and CDR2 FQGTGA. The CDR3 has 15 residues. J was trimmed by 7 bases and V by 5 bases; bases with no gene match: 7. In nucleotides, the CDR3 is TGTGCCAGCAGCGTCGGGACTAGCGGGAGAGGTGAGCAGTACTTC. Translation gives CASSVGTSGRGEQYF.

V usage is TRBV27 and J usage is TRBJ2-7; 8 bases are a match to TRBD2. Unmatched junction bases numbered 4, after V lost 6 bases and J lost 0 bases. This CDR3 region has 14 residues. CDR1 is MNHEY and CDR2 is SMNVEV in the germline V gene (reference sequence). CDR3 nucleotide sequence: TGTGCCAGCAGCTTAGCGGGGAGCTCCTACGAGCAGTACTTC. Translation: CASSLAGSSYEQYF.

This clone was detected once. The chain joins TRBV7-9 to TRBJ2-5; D may be TRBD2 (7 bases). Trimming removed 5 bases from V and 5 bases from J, with 21 bases in between. The CDR3 length is 16 residues. Germline-derived CDR1 and CDR2 are SEHNR and FQNEAQ (reference sequence). The CDR3 nucleotides read TGTGCCAGCAGCCCCCAAATGGGGGGGCGCGTGGAGACCCAGTACTTC. Translated: CASSPQMGGRVETQYF. The complete variable domain, with remaining parts taken from reference TRBV7-9 and TRBJ2-5, reads DTGVSQNPRHKITKRGQNVTFRCDPISEHNRLYWYRQTLGQGPEFLTYFQNEAQLEKSRLLSDRFSAERPKGSFSTLEIQRTEQGDSAMYLCASSPQMGGRVETQYFGPGTRLLVL.

V gene TRBV7-9 combines with J gene TRBJ2-5, with 8 positions matching TRBD2. Germline V CDR1 and CDR2: SEHNR, FQNEAQ (reference sequence). V gave up 1 base and J gave up 5 bases; unmatched junction bases: 9. CDR3 length: 16 residues. This CDR3 reads CASSLEPGGGRETQYF. The CDR3, as DNA: TGTGCCAGCAGCTTAGAACCCGGGGGGGGGAGGGAGACCCAGTACTTC.

J is TRBJ2-3 and V is TRBV5-4; 10 bases are a match to TRBD2. This CDR3 is built from 15 residues. Germline lookup yields CDR1 SGHNT and CDR2 YYREEE (reference sequence). V was clipped by 4 bases and J by 7 bases; unmatched bases: 9. The CDR3 DNA is TGTGCCAGCAGCGATACGGGACTAGCGTCCTATACGCAGTATTTT. Its protein product is CASSDTGLASYTQYF.

The genes are TRBV10-3 and TRBJ2-5; perhaps TRBD1 as D (5 bases). Germline-derived CDR1 and CDR2 are ENHRY and SYGVKD. V was shortened by 4 bases and J by 2 bases, with 8 bases between the two germline ends. The CDR3 runs 13 residues. This CDR3 is CAISGGAQETQYF. CDR3 DNA: TGTGCCATCAGTGGTGGGGCTCAAGAGACCCAGTACTTC.

CDR3 in amino acids: CASSRRGGRQYF. In nucleotides, the CDR3 is TGTGCCAGCAGCCGCCGGGGGGGTCGGCAGTATTTT. V usage is TRBV6-6 and J usage is TRBJ2-3; 8 bases match TRBD2. V lost 6 bases and J lost 11; bases outside the gene matches: 7. Germline V gene sequence: CDR1 MNHNY, CDR2 SVGAGI (reference sequence). The CDR3 consists of 12 residues.

J is TRBJ2-3 and V is TRBV10-2; TRBD2 matches at 8 bases. The ends lost 3 bases at V and 3 bases at J; junction bases unmatched: 5. The germline V gene has CDR1 WSHSY and CDR2 SAAADI. The CDR3 sequence is 15 residues long. CDR3 bases: TGCGCCAGCAGTGACGAGCGGGAGAGGACAGATACGCAGTATTTT. Protein: CASSDERERTDTQYF.

The chain is built from TRBV5-1 and TRBJ2-2; 9 bases map to TRBD1. Unmatched junction bases numbered 6, after V lost 7 bases and J lost 2 bases. CDR3 length equals 15 residues. Looked up from germline, CDR1 is SGHRS and CDR2 is YFSETQ. The CDR3 region has the DNA TGCGCCAGCCGTACAGGGGGCGTCAACACCGGGGAGCTGTTTTTT. Residues: CASRTGGVNTGELFF.

The chain is built from TRBV10-3 and TRBJ2-5; 7 nucleotides align to TRBD1. V was clipped by 10 bases and J by 2 bases; unmatched bases: 13. Germline V gives CDR1 ENHRY, CDR2 SYGVKD. The CDR3 is 15 residues long. CDR3 nucleotides: TGTGCCACCCGTGGGACAGAAATTTTACAAGAGACCCAGTACTTC. Its protein is CATRGTEILQETQYF.

V usage is TRBV6-5 and J usage is TRBJ2-7, with D tentatively TRBD1 (6 bases). V lost 5 bases to trimming and J lost 5 bases, with 16 bases between them. Germline loops: CDR1 MNHEY, CDR2 SVGAGI. The CDR3 has 14 amino acids. CDR3 DNA: TGTGCCAGCAGTGAAGGCAGGGGTCCCAACGAGCAGTACTTC. It yields the protein CASSEGRGPNEQYF.

This chain joins TRBV5-8 and TRBJ1-1; unclear D gene. The CDR3 contains 15 residues. V was shortened by 3 bases and J by 0 bases, with 12 bases between the two germline ends. Looked up from germline, CDR1 is SGHTS and CDR2 is YDEGEE. The CDR3 here is CASSWLPGMNTEAFF. Here the CDR3 DNA reads TGTGCCAGCAGCTGGCTTCCGGGGATGAACACTGAAGCTTTCTTT. Drawing the rest from reference TRBV5-8 and TRBJ1-1, the complete variable domain is EAGVTQSPTHLIKTRGQQATLRCSPISGHTSVYWYQQALGLGLQFLLWYDEGEERNRGNFPPRFSGRQFPNYSSELNVNALELEDSALYLCASSWLPGMNTEAFFGQGTRLTVV.

The gene calls are TRBV27 and TRBJ2-1; TRBD2 aligns across 10 bases. V was pared by 7 bases and J by 8 bases, with 11 bases of the junction left unmatched. CDR1 is MNHEY, CDR2 SMNVEV, per germline (reference sequence). The CDR3 covers 15 residues. CDR3 coding DNA: TGTGCCAGCACCAAATTAGCGGGGGGTTGGTATGAGCAGTTCTTC. Translation gives CASTKLAGGWYEQFF.

The chain couples TRBV11-2 to TRBJ2-1; 8 nucleotides match TRBD2. This CDR3 contains 15 residues. The ends lost 5 bases at V and 6 bases at J; junction bases unmatched: 9. Germline V gene lookup returns CDR1 SGHAT and CDR2 FQNNGV. The CDR3 DNA is TGTGCCAGCAGCCCAACAGCGGGAGTCTTCAATGAGCAGTTCTTC. Amino acid sequence: CASSPTAGVFNEQFF.

The J gene is TRBJ2-1, the V gene TRBV14, with 9 positions matching TRBD2. The junction had 11 bases not matched to a gene; V was cut back by 4 bases and J by 4 bases. This CDR3 spans 17 amino acids. Germline V gene lookup returns CDR1 SGHDN and CDR2 FVKESK. CDR3 DNA sequence: TGTGCCAGCAGCCCCGGCGGTAGCGGGAGCTTTTACAATGAGCAGTTCTTC. It is translated as CASSPGGSGSFYNEQFF.

This sequence joins TRBV7-8 and TRBJ2-7; 10 bases match TRBD1. With V trimmed by 1 base and J by 4 bases, 10 bases remained unmatched. The CDR3 length is 17 residues. CDR1 SGHVS and CDR2 FQNEAQ come from the germline V gene. The CDR3 sequence is CASSLGDRGWGMYEQYF. CDR3 in DNA: TGTGCCAGCAGCTTAGGGGACAGGGGTTGGGGGATGTACGAGCAGTACTTC.

The J gene is TRBJ1-1, the V gene TRBV4-1; 8 positions match TRBD1. The CDR3 runs 15 residues. Germline V gene sequence: CDR1 MGHRA, CDR2 YSYEKL. Trimming removed 1 base from V and 7 bases from J; junction bases left unmatched: 8. The CDR3 protein is CASSQARTGKVEAFF. CDR3 DNA: TGCGCCAGCAGCCAAGCTCGGACAGGGAAGGTTGAAGCTTTCTTT.

Remarks on this clone: The identical CDR3 is also encoded by other nucleotide sequences in the sample. The CDR3: CASSLTGGDTEAFF. CDR3 in DNA: TGTGCCAGCAGCTTAACCGGGGGAGACACTGAAGCTTTCTTT. V and J are TRBV7-3 and TRBJ1-1, with D possibly matching TRBD1 (5 bases). Germline V gives CDR1 SGHTA, CDR2 FQGTGA. V lost 0 bases and J 3 bases, leaving 8 bases between the germline ends. There are 14 residues in the CDR3. Combining the CDR3 with reference TRBV7-3 and TRBJ1-1 gives the whole variable domain GAGVSQTPSNKVTEKGKYVELRCDPISGHTALYWYRQSLGQGPEFLIYFQGTGAADDSGLPNDRFFAVRPEGSVSTLKIQRTERGDSAVYLCASSLTGGDTEAFFGQGTRLTVV.

The genes are TRBV4-1 and TRBJ2-7; D may be TRBD2 (6 bases). Germline assignment: CDR1 MGHRA and CDR2 YSYEKL. V was cut by 3 bases and J by 3 bases, with 12 bases left in between. This CDR3 has 14 amino acids. The CDR3 region is CASSHPGTDYEQYF. Written as DNA, the CDR3 is TGCGCCAGCAGCCATCCCGGGACTGACTACGAGCAGTACTTC.

The V call is TRBV7-7, the J call TRBJ2-7; D gene unclear. The V gene lost 4 bases and the J gene lost 0 bases, with 7 bases spanning the gap. Per the germline V gene, CDR1 is SSHAT and CDR2 is FNYEAQ (reference sequence). This CDR3 has 13 residues. The CDR3 loop is CASSSGSSYEQYF. The DNA for the CDR3 is TGTGCCAGCAGCTCAGGCAGCTCCTACGAGCAGTACTTC.

This sequence joins TRBV5-1 and TRBJ1-2, with 9 bases identical to TRBD1. From germline, CDR1 is SGHRS and CDR2 YFSETQ. The CDR3 runs 17 residues. Trimming at V came to 4 bases and at J to 1 base, leaving 11 bases not matched to a gene. The CDR3 DNA sequence: TGCGCCAGCAGCATGGGACAGGGCGCGGTCCTTAACTATGGCTACACCTTC. It yields the protein CASSMGQGAVLNYGYTF.

V gene TRBV18 combines with J gene TRBJ2-5; TRBD2 aligns across 8 bases. The CDR3 loop spans 15 amino acids. CDR1 KGHSH and CDR2 LQKENI come from the germline V gene. With V trimmed by 2 bases and J by 0 bases, 2 bases remained unmatched. CDR3 region: CASSPTGGYQETQYF. CDR3 sequence (DNA): TGTGCCAGCTCACCAACGGGGGGGTACCAAGAGACCCAGTACTTC. The variable domain in full, with the rest retrieved from reference TRBV18 and TRBJ2-5, is NAGVMQNPRHLVRRRGQEARLRCSPMKGHSHVYWYRQLPEEGLKFMVYLQKENIIDESGMPKERFSAEFPKEGPSILRIQQVVRGDSAAYFCASSPTGGYQETQYFGPGTRLLVL.

This chain connects TRBV5-1 to TRBJ2-2; 7 bases are a match to TRBD1. V dropped 0 bases and J dropped 2; count of bases not matched to a gene: 4. Per the germline V gene, CDR1 is SGHRS and CDR2 is YFSETQ. This CDR3 spans 16 amino acids. The CDR3 coding sequence is TGCGCCAGCAGCTTGGCTGACAGGGTCAACACCGGGGAGCTGTTTTTT. Amino acid sequence: CASSLADRVNTGELFF.

This clone showed up just a few times. The genes are TRBV7-9 and TRBJ1-5; D unresolved. The V gene lost 4 bases and the J gene lost 5 bases, with 6 bases spanning the gap. This CDR3 region has 12 residues. In germline, CDR1 is SEHNR, CDR2 FQNEAQ (reference sequence). The CDR3 sequence is CASSSGDQPQHF. CDR3 in DNA: TGTGCCAGCAGCTCCGGAGATCAGCCCCAGCATTTT.

The chain has TRBV4-3 and TRBJ2-7, with 7 bases that match TRBD1. V shed 0 bases and J 3 bases; nucleotides not matched to a gene: 20. The V gene's germline CDR1 is LGHNA and CDR2 YSLEER. The CDR3 sequence is 20 residues long. The CDR3 protein is CASSQDQEPFPGQYYYEQYF. The CDR3 nucleotides read TGCGCCAGCAGCCAAGATCAAGAGCCGTTCCCGGGACAGTACTACTACGAGCAGTACTTC.